Listed below are T cell receptor beta chains from one sample, sequenced in a study of Ad26.COV2.S vaccination and SARS-CoV-2 variants. The repertoire was sequenced with immunoSEQ multiplex PCR; TCRdb's copy has only in-frame clones and lacks some. The table has roughly 500,000 clones, 70% to 90% seen once. The sequences come from peripheral blood, collected in a trial of Ad26.COV2.S vaccine versus placebo. The receptor set was obtained from a person between 18 and 65 years old who received the Ad26.COV2.S COVID-19 vaccine or a placebo. CDR3s include the opening cysteine and the closing phenylalanine or tryptophan. D genes are given only for firm matches. Rows give clone size only sometimes, using once, few, many, or a class for an expanded clone.

clone_size,d_call,v_call,j_call,cdr3_aa,cdr3_nt
once,.,TRBV30,TRBJ2-5,CAWSSSSWTQYF,TGTGCCTGGAGTTCTAGTTCGTGGACCCAGTACTTC
once,TRBD2,TRBV5-4,TRBJ2-7,CASSALFAGVTEQYF,TGTGCCAGCAGCGCCTTATTTGCGGGAGTTACCGAGCAGTACTTC
.,TRBD2,TRBV30,TRBJ2-7,CAWSGSPGGEQYF,TGTGCCTGGAGTGGGTCTCCGGGGGGGGAGCAGTACTTC
.,TRBD2,TRBV7-2,TRBJ2-1,CASSLVGTSGNNEQFF,TGTGCCAGCAGCTTAGTGGGGACTAGCGGAAACAATGAGCAGTTCTTC
.,.,TRBV21-1,TRBJ2-2,CASIKGDSTYSNTGELFF,TGTGCCAGCATCAAAGGGGACTCCACTTACTCGAACACCGGGGAGCTGTTTTTT
once,TRBD1,TRBV4-3,TRBJ1-1,CASSQTGATEAFF,TGCGCCAGCAGCCAGACAGGGGCCACTGAAGCTTTCTTT
.,.,TRBV19,TRBJ1-2,CASSSSDRIQVINYGYTF,TGTGCCAGTAGTAGTTCCGACAGAATTCAAGTTATTAACTATGGCTACACCTTC
.,.,TRBV14,TRBJ2-2,CASSQAPLLVLAGGELFF,TGTGCCAGCAGCCAAGCCCCACTACTGGTACTTGCGGGCGGGGAGCTGTTTTTT
.,.,TRBV5-4,TRBJ2-2,CASSTTRANTGELFF,TGTGCCAGCAGCACTACCCGAGCGAACACCGGGGAGCTGTTTTTT
.,TRBD1,TRBV10-3,TRBJ1-1,CAISGQGKTEAFF,TGTGCCATCTCCGGACAGGGAAAGACTGAAGCTTTCTTT
.,.,TRBV9,TRBJ1-6,CASSPGIHNSPLHF,TGTGCCAGCAGCCCCGGGATCCATAATTCACCCCTCCACTTT
once,TRBD2,TRBV18,TRBJ2-1,CASSPLLAGSSYNEQFF,TGTGCCAGCTCACCACTCTTAGCGGGGAGCTCCTACAATGAGCAGTTCTTC
few,.,TRBV5-6,TRBJ1-6,CASSLGLGHNSPLHF,TGTGCCAGCAGCTTGGGTCTCGGACATAATTCACCCCTCCACTTT